The following is a T cell receptor beta chain sequence with its context. The antigen remains unidentified. This record belongs to a study of PD-1 blockade in classical Hodgkin lymphoma. Study conclusions and caveats: The diversity seen at baseline in complete responders resembled that of newly diagnosed patients. It was CD4+ TCR diversity, not CD8+, that rose significantly by C4D1. Baseline TCR diversity was reportedly lower in newly diagnosed patients than healthy donors.

Germline V gene sequence: CDR1 LGHNT, CDR2 FRNRAP. Deletions cut 7 bases from V and 7 bases from J, with 13 bases between. The CDR3 totals 12 residues. Clones were read by immunoSEQ multiplex PCR, and TCRdb kept only the in-frame ones, dropping some. The sample includes about 30,000 clones, just under 80% of them seen just once. Exposure to brentuximab vedotin varied, and each patient had relapsed following autologous stem cell transplantation. J is TRBJ1-2 and V is TRBV12-5; no firm D call. Sequences were derived from peripheral blood mononuclear cells (PBMCs), sampled before the second cycle of nivolumab. The clonotype originates from a human donor with classical Hodgkin lymphoma. This CDR3 is CASAETLSGYTF. The CDR3 DNA reads TGTGCTAGTGCAGAAACTCTATCTGGCTACACCTTC.